This TCR beta chain derives from a study of sequential checkpoint blockade in melanoma. Overall study: After both sequences, patients received maintenance nivolumab.

This table comes from immunoSEQ multiplex PCR, and its TCRdb copy is limited to in-frame clones, with some not included. The table records over 6,500 clones, 50% to 75% of them present only once. Specified treatment: randomized to nivolumab then ipilimumab (arm A) or the reverse (arm B). None of the patients previously received DNA-damaging chemotherapy. Live CD3+CD8+ CD19− CD56− cells were sorted from PBMCs. This CDR3 is built from 15 residues. V gave up 5 bases and J gave up 0 bases; unmatched junction bases: 3. Germline lookup yields CDR1 SGHAT and CDR2 FQNNGV. V is TRBV11-2 and J is TRBJ2-7, with 11 positions matching TRBD2. The sequenced sample was CD8+ T cells sorted from blood (inferred from file names), obtained from a patient given nivolumab and ipilimumab in sequence. The sequence was obtained from a human donor with melanoma. The CDR3 region has the DNA TGTGCCAGCAGCCGTACTAGCGGGAGCTCCTACGAGCAGTACTTC. Amino acid sequence: CASSRTSGSSYEQYF.